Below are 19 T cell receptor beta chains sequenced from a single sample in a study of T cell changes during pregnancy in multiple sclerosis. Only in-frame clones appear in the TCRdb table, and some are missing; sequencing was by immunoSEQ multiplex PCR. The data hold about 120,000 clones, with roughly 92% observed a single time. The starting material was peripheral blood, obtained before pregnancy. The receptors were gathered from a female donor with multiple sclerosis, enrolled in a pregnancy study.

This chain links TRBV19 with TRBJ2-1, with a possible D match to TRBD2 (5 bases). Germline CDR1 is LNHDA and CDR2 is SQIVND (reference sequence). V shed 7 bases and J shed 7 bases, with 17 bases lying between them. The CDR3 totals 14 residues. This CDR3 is CASKPGNPPNEQFF. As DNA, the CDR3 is TGTGCCAGTAAGCCCGGGAACCCCCCTAATGAGCAGTTCTTC.

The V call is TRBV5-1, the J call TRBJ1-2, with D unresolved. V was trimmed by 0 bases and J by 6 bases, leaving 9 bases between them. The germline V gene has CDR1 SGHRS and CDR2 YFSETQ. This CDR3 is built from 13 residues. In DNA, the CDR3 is TGCGCCAGCAGCTTGGTACAGAGGGATGGCTACACCTTC. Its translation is CASSLVQRDGYTF. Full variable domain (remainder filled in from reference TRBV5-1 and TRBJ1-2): KAGVTQTPRYLIKTRGQQVTLSCSPISGHRSVSWYQQTPGQGLQFLFEYFSETQRNKGNFPGRFSGRQFSNSRSEMNVSTLELGDSALYLCASSLVQRDGYTFGSGTRLTVV.

The CDR3 DNA reads TGTGCCAGCAGCTCCGTTATAGGGGGAACTGAAGCTTTCTTT. Translated: CASSSVIGGTEAFF. V gene TRBV7-9 combines with J gene TRBJ1-1; maybe TRBD1 (6 bases). Germline lookup yields CDR1 SEHNR and CDR2 FQNEAQ (reference sequence). The CDR3 is 14 amino acids. V lost 4 bases and J 5 bases, leaving 14 bases between the germline ends.

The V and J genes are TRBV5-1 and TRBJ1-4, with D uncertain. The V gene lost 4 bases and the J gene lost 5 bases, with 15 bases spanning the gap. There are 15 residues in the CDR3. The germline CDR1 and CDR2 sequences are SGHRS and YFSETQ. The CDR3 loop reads CASSPAEGRNEKLFF. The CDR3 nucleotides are TGCGCCAGCAGCCCCGCGGAGGGAAGAAATGAAAAACTGTTTTTT.

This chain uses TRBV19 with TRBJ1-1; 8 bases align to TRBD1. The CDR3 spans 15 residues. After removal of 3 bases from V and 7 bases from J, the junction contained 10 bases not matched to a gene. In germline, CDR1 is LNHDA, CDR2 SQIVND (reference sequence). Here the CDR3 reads CASSMDRAGEGEAFF. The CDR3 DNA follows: TGTGCCAGTAGTATGGACAGGGCTGGTGAGGGTGAAGCTTTCTTT.

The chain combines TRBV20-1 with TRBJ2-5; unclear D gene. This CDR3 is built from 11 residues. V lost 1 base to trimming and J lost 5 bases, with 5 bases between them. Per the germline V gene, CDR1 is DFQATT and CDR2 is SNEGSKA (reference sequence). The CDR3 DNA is TGCAGTGCTAGAGCTACGGAGACCCAGTACTTC. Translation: CSARATETQYF.

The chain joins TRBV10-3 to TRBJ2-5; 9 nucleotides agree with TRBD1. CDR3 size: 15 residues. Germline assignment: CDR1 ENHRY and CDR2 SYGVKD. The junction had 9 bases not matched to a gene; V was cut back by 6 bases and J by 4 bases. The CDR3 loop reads CAISPLGQGGETQYF. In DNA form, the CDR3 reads TGTGCCATCAGCCCGCTGGGACAGGGAGGAGAGACCCAGTACTTC.

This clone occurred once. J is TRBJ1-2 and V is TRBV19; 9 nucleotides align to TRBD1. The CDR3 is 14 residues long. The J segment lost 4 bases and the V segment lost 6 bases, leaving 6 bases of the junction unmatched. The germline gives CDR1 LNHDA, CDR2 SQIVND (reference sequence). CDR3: CASRLQGAGYGYTF. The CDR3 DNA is TGTGCCAGTAGGCTACAGGGGGCGGGCTATGGCTACACCTTC.

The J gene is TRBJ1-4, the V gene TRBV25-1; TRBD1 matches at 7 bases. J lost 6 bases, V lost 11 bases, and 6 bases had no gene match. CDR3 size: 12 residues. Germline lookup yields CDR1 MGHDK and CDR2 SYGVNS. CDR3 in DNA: TGTGCCCTCCACAGGGGTGATGAAAAACTGTTTTTT. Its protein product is CALHRGDEKLFF.

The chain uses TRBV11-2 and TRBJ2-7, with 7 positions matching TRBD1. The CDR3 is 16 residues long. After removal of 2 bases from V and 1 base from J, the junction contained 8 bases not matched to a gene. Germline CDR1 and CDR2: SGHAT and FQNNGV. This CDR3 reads CASSLIARTGSYEQYF. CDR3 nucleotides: TGTGCCAGCAGCTTAATCGCTCGGACAGGTTCCTACGAGCAGTACTTC.

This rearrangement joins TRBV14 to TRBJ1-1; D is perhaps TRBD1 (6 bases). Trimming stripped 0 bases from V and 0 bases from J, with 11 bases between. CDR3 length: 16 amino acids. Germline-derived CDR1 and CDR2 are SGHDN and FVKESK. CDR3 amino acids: CASSQDLGQLNTEAFF. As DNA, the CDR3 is TGTGCCAGCAGCCAAGACCTAGGACAGCTGAACACTGAAGCTTTCTTT.

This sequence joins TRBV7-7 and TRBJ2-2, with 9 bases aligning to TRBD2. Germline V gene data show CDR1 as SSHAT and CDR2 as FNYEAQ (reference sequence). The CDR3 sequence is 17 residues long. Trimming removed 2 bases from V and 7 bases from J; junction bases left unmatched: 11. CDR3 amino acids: CASSLRGLADGHGELFF. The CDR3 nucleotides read TGTGCCAGCAGCTTAAGGGGACTAGCCGATGGCCACGGGGAGCTGTTTTTT.

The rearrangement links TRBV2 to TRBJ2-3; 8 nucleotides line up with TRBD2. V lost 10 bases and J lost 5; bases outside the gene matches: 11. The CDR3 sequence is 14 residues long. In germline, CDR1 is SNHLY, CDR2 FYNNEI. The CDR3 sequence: CATLTGLGGDTQYF. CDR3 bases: TGTGCCACTCTTACGGGACTAGGGGGAGATACGCAGTATTTT.

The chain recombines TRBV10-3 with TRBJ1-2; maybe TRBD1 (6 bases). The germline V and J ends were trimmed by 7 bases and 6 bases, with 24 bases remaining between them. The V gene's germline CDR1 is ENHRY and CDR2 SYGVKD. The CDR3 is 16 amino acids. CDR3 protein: CAITKGRGGPQDGYTF. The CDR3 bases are TGTGCCATCACCAAAGGGCGGGGGGGCCCGCAGGATGGCTACACCTTC.

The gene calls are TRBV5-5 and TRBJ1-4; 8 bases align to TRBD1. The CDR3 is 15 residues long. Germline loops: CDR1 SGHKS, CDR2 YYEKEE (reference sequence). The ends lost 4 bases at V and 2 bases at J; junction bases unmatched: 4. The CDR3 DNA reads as TGTGCCAGCAGCCGGACAGGGACCACTAATGAAAAACTGTTTTTT. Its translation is CASSRTGTTNEKLFF. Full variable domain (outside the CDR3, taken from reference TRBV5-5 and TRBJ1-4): DAGVTQSPTHLIKTRGQQVTLRCSPISGHKSVSWYQQVLGQGPQFIFQYYEKEERGRGNFPDRFSARQFPNYSSELNVNALLLGDSALYLCASSRTGTTNEKLFFGSGTQLSVL.

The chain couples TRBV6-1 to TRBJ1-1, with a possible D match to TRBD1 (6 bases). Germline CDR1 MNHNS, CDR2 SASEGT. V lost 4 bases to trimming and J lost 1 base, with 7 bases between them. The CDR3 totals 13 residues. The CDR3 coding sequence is TGTGCCAGCAGTGGACAGGAGAACACTGAAGCTTTCTTT. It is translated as CASSGQENTEAFF.

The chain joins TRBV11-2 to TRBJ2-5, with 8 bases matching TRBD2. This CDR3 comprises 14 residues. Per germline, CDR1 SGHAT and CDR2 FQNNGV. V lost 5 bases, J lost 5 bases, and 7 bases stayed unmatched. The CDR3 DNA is TGTGCCAGCAGCCCCATAGCGGGATCCGAGACCCAGTACTTC. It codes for CASSPIAGSETQYF. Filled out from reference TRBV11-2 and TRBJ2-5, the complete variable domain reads EAGVAQSPRYKIIEKRQSVAFWCNPISGHATLYWYQQILGQGPKLLIQFQNNGVVDDSQLPKDRFSAERLKGVDSTLKIQPAKLEDSAVYLCASSPIAGSETQYFGPGTRLLVL.

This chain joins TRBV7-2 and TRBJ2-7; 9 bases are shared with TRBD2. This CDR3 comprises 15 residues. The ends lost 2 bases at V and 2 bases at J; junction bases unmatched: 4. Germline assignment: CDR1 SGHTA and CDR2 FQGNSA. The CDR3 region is CASSLSSGVPYEQYF. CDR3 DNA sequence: TGTGCCAGCAGCTTATCTAGCGGGGTACCCTACGAGCAGTACTTC.

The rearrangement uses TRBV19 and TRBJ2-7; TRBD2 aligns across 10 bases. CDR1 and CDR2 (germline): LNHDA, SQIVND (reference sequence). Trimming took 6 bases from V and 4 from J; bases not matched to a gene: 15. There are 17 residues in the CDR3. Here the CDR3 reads CASSPVTGLAARYEQYF. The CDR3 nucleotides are TGTGCCAGTAGCCCAGTAACCGGACTAGCGGCAAGATACGAGCAGTACTTC.